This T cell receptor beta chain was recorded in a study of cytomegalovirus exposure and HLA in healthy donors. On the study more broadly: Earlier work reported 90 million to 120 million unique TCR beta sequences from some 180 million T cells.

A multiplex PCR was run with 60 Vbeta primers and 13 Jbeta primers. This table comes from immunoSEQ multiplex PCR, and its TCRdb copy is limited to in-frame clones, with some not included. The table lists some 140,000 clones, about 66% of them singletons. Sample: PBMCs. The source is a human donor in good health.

The CDR3: CASSSQPLPGGELFF. Here the CDR3 DNA reads TGTGCCAGCTCCAGTCAGCCACTACCGGGCGGGGAGCTGTTTTTT. The V and J genes are TRBV18 and TRBJ2-2; D is undetermined. Germline-derived CDR1 and CDR2 are KGHSH and LQKENI. This CDR3 has 15 residues. Trimming removed 6 bases at V and 7 bases at J, with 18 bases between.